Described below is a single TCR beta chain sequence and its context. The entry originates in a study of technical replicates of blood from a few donors. This table comes from immunoSEQ multiplex PCR, and its TCRdb copy is limited to in-frame clones, with some not included. The sample lists about 80,000 clones, about nine tenths occurring once. Germline assignment: CDR1 MDHEN and CDR2 SYDVKM. The CDR3 length is 15 residues. J was trimmed by 0 bases and V by 7 bases; bases with no gene match: 6. Sequencing used T cells isolated from PBMCs. The clonotype comes from a human donor in good health. The chain uses TRBV28 and TRBJ1-3; TRBD1 aligns across 7 bases. CDR3 region: CASTHQGGSGNTIYF. CDR3 bases: TGTGCCAGCACGCATCAGGGGGGCTCTGGAAACACCATATATTTT.